Listed here is a single T cell receptor beta chain. Antigen unknown. This entry belongs to a study of cytomegalovirus exposure and HLA in healthy donors. Looking at the study overall: The Caucasian-associated ancestry cluster held around 76% of under 450 genotyped donors.

Regarding the study as a whole: Association with HLA alleles at 0.05 false discovery rate was found for 15,000 or so TCR beta sequences in a later analysis. There were reportedly fewer N-insertions in an Asian-associated ancestry cluster than the roughly 700-donor mean, in a later analysis. In a later analysis, a missense DCLRE1C variant was linked to TCR beta V- and J-gene trimming.

V was clipped by 0 bases and J by 10 bases, with 13 bases between them. The germline V gene encodes CDR1 SSHAT and CDR2 FNYEAQ (reference sequence). This CDR3 is 14 amino acids long. Researchers ran the PCR with 60 Vbeta and 13 Jbeta primers. Only in-frame clones appear in the TCRdb table, and some are missing; sequencing was by immunoSEQ multiplex PCR. The table shows 90,000 to 150,000 clones, with over 60% occurring only once. The clonotype comes from a woman aged 25 to 45 in good health and CMV-seropositive. The sequenced sample consisted of PBMCs. V and J are TRBV7-7 and TRBJ2-1; D unclear. CDR3 DNA: TGTGCCAGCAGCTTAGCGACTCTTGGCGGAGAGCAGTTCTTC. Translated, it gives CASSLATLGGEQFF.